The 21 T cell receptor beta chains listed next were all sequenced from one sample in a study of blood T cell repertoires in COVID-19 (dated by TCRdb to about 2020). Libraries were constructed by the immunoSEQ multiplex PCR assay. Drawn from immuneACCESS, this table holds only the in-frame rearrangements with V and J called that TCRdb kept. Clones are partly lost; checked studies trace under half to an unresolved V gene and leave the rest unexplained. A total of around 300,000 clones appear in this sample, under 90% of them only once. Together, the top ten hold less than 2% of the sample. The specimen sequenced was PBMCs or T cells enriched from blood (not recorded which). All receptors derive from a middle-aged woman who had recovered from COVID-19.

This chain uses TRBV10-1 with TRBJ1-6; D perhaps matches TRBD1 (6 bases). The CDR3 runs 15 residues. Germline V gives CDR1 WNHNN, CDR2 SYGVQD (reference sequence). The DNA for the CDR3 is TGCTCGATCATCGGGTCGGACAGAACTAATTCACCCCTCCACTTT. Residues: CSIIGSDRTNSPLHF.

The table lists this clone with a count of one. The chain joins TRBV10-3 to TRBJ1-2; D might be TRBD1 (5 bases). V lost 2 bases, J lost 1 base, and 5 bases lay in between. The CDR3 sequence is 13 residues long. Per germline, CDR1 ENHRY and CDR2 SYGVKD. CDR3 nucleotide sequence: TGTGCCATCAGTGAGGACAGTAACTATGGCTACACCTTC. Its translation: CAISEDSNYGYTF.

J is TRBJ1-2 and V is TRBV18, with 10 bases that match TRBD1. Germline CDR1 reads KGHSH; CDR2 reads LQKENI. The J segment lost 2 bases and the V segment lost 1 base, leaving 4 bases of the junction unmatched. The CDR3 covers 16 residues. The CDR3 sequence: CASSPRGTGVNYGYTF. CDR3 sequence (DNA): TGTGCCAGCTCACCACGTGGGACAGGGGTCAACTATGGCTACACCTTC.

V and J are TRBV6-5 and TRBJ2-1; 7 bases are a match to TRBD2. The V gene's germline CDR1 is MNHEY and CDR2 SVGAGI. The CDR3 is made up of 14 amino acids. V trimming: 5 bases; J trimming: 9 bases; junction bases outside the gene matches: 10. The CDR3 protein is CASSTPGTGGEQFF. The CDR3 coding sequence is TGTGCCAGCAGTACCCCCGGGACGGGGGGTGAGCAGTTCTTC.

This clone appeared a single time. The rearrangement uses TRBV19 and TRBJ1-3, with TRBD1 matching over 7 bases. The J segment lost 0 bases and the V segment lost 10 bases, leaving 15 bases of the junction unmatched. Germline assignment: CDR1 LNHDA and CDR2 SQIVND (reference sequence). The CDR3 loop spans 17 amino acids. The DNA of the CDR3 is TGTGCCACCTCTACCCCGAGAGGGGGCAACTCTGGAAACACCATATATTTT. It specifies CATSTPRGGNSGNTIYF.

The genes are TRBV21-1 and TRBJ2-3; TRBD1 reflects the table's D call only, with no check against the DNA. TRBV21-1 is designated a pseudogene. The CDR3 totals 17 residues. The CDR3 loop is CASSKFAGQGATDTQYF. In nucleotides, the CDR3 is TGTGCCAGCAGCAAATTTGCGGGACAGGGGGCGACAGATACGCAGTATTTT.

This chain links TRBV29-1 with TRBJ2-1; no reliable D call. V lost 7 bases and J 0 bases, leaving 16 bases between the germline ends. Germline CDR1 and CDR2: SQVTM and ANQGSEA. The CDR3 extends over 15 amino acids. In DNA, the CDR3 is TGCAGCGCCCATACGCGAATGAGCTCCTACAATGAGCAGTTCTTC. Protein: CSAHTRMSSYNEQFF.

The CDR3 DNA reads as TGTGCCAGCAGTTCGACAGGGGCGGCTGGCTACACCTTC. It codes for CASSSTGAAGYTF. V gene TRBV6-5 combines with J gene TRBJ1-2; TRBD1 aligns across 8 bases. The CDR3 extends over 13 amino acids. J gave up 7 bases and V 4 bases, and 5 bases lay outside the gene matches. The germline CDR1 and CDR2 sequences are MNHEY and SVGAGI.

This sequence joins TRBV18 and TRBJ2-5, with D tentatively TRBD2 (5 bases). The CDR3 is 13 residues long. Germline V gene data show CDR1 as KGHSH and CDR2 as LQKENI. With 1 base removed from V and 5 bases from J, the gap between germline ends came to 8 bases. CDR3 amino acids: CASSPRWRETQYF. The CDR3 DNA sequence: TGTGCCAGCTCACCACGGTGGAGGGAGACCCAGTACTTC.

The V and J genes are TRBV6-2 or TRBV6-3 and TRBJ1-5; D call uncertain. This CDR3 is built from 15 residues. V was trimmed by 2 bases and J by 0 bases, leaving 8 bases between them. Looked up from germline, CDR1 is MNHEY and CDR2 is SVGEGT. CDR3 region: CASSYEGFSNQPQHF. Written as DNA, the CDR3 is TGTGCCAGCAGTTACGAGGGCTTTAGCAATCAGCCCCAGCATTTT.

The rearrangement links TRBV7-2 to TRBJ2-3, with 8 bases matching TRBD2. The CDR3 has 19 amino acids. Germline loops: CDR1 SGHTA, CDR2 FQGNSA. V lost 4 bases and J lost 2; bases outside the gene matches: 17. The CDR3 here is CASSYYVGLPGGHTDTQYF. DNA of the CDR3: TGTGCCAGCAGCTACTATGTCGGGTTGCCGGGGGGGCACACAGATACGCAGTATTTT.

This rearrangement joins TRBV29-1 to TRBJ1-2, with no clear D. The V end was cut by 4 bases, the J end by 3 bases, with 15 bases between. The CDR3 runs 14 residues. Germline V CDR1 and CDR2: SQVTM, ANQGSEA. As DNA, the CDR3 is TGCAGCGTTGGTCGAGGCCCCACGGACTATGGCTACACCTTC. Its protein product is CSVGRGPTDYGYTF.

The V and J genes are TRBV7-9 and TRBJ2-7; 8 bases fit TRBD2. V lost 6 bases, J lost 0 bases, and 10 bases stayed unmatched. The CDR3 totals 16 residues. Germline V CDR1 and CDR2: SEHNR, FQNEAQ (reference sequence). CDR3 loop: CASSPLGGGTSYEQYF. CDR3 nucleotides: TGTGCCAGCAGTCCCTTAGGCGGGGGGACCTCCTACGAGCAGTACTTC.

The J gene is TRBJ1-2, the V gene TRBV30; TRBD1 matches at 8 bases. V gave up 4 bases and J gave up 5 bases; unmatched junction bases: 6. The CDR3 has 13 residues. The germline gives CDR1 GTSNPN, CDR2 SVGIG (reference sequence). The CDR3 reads CAWTTQGAYGYTF. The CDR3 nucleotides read TGTGCCTGGACCACCCAGGGGGCGTATGGCTACACCTTC. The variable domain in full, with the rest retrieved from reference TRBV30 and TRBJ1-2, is SQTIHQWPATLVQPVGSPLSLECTVEGTSNPNLYWYRQAAGRGLQLLFYSVGIGQISSEVPQNLSASRPQDRQFILSSKKLLLSDSGFYLCAWTTQGAYGYTFGSGTRLTVV.

CDR3 coding DNA: TGTGCCAGCAGCTTGCCAGGGGAAGATACGCAGTATTTT. Its protein product is CASSLPGEDTQYF. The J gene is TRBJ2-3, the V gene TRBV5-6; D is possibly TRBD1 (6 bases). CDR1 SGHDT and CDR2 YYEEEE come from the germline V gene. V lost 1 base to trimming and J lost 5 bases, with 8 bases between them. CDR3 size: 13 residues.

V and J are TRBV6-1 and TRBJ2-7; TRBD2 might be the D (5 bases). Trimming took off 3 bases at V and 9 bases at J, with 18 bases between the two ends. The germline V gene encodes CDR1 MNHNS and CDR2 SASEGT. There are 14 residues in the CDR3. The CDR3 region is CASSERRETYRQYF. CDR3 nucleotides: TGTGCCAGCAGTGAGAGAAGGGAGACTTATCGGCAGTACTTC.

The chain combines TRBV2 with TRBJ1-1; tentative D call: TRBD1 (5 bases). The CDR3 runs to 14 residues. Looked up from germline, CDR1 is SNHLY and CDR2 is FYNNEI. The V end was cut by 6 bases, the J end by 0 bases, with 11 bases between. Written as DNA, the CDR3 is TGTGCCAGCAGGGGGGGTGAGGTGAACACTGAAGCTTTCTTT. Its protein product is CASRGGEVNTEAFF.

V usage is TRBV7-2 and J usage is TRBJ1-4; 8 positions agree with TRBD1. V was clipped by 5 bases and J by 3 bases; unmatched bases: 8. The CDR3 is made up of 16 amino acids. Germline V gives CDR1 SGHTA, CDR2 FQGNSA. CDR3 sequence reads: CASSEPRGPANEKLFF. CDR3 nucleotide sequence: TGTGCCAGCAGCGAACCCAGGGGGCCGGCTAATGAAAAACTGTTTTTT.

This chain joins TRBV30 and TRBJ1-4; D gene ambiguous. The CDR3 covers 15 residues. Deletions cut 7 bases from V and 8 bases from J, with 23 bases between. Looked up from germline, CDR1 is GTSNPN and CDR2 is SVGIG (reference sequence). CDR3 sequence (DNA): TGTGCCTCGAAAACCCTAGGCAAGCCCAACGAAAAACTGTTTTTT. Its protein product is CASKTLGKPNEKLFF.

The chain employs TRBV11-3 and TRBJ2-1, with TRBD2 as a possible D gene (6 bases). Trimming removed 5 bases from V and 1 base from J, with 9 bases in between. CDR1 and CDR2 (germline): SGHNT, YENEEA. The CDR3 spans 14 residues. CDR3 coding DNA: TGTGCCAGCAGCATGGAGGGTTCCTACAATGAGCAGTTCTTC. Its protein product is CASSMEGSYNEQFF.

CDR3 in DNA: TGCGCCAGCAGCTTAAGACAGGGGGCCGACTATGGCTACACCTTC. Amino acid sequence: CASSLRQGADYGYTF. This chain links TRBV5-1 with TRBJ1-2; 10 bases align to TRBD1. Germline CDR1 is SGHRS and CDR2 is YFSETQ. CDR3 length equals 15 residues. Trimming cost V 2 bases and J 3 bases; bases outside gene matches: 4.